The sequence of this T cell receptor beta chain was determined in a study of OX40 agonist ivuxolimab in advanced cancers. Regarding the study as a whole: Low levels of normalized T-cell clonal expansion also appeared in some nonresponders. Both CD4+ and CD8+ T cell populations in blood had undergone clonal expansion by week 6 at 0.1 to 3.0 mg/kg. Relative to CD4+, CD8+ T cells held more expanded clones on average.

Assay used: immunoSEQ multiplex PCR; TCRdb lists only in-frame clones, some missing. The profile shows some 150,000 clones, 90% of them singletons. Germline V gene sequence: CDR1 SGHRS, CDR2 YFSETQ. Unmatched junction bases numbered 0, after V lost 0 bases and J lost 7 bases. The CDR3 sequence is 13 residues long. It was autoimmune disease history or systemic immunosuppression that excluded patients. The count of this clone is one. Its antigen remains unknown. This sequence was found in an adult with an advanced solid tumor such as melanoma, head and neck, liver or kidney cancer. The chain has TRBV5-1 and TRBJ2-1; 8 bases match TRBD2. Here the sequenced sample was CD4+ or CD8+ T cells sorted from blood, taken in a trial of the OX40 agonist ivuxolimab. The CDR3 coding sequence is TGCGCCAGCAGCTTGGGACTAGCGAATGAGCAGTTCTTC. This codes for CASSLGLANEQFF.